One TCR beta chain is described in this entry. The target antigen is unknown. The data were obtained in a study of T cells in Graves' hyperthyroidism and ophthalmopathy. PBMCs stemmed from less than 13 ml fresh peripheral blood. The CDR3 extends over 15 amino acids. V was pared by 2 bases and J by 0 bases, with 10 bases between. The V gene's germline CDR1 is LGHDT and CDR2 YNNKEL (reference sequence). Study results and caveats: The model forecast ophthalmopathy, anticipating it by a median roughly 6 months before onset.

TCR beta CDR3 sequences were amplified from RNA transcripts. First-round RT-PCR targeting the TCR CDR3 was performed with the HTBI primer set. TCRdb fed the multiplex PCR reads into MiXCR, producing one record per CDR3 protein. The sample has a few hundred thousand distinct CDR3 sequences; around 15% are singletons. The sequenced sample consisted of blood. This receptor was obtained from a woman between 40 and 50 years old with Graves' ophthalmopathy. This sequence joins TRBV3-1 and TRBJ1-2; D gene ambiguous. The CDR3 here is CASSQSVGTNYGYTF. Here the CDR3 DNA reads TGTGCCAGCAGCCAATCGGTGGGGACTAACTATGGCTACACCTTC.